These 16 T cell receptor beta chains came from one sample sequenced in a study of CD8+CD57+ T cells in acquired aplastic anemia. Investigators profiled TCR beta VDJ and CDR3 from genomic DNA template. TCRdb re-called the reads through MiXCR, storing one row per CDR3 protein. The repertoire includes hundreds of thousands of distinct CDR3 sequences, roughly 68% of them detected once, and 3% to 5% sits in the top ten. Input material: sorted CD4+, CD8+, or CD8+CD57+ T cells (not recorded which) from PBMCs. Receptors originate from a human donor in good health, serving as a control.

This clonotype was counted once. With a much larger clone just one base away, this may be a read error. The CDR3 DNA sequence: TGTGCCTGGGGGTTGGTAGGAGGCACTGAAGCTTTCTTT. This gives the protein CAWGLVGGTEAFF. The chain couples TRBV30 to TRBJ1-1; no clear D gene. Trimming stripped 5 bases from V and 4 bases from J, with 14 bases between. Germline-derived CDR1 and CDR2 are GTSNPN and SVGIG (reference sequence). The CDR3 totals 13 residues.

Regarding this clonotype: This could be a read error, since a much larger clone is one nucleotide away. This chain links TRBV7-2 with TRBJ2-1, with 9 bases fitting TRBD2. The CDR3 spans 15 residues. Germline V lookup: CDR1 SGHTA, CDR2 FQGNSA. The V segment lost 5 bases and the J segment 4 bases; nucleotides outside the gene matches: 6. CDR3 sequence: CASSLRRGGYNEQFF. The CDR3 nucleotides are TGTGCCAGCAGCCTTCGGCGGGGGGGTTACAATGAGCAGTTCTTC. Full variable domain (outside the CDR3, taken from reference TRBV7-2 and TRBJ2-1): GAGVSQSPSNKVTEKGKDVELRCDPISGHTALYWYRQSLGQGLEFLIYFQGNSAPDKSGLPSDRFSAERTGGSVSTLTIQRTQQEDSAVYLCASSLRRGGYNEQFFGPGTRLTVL.

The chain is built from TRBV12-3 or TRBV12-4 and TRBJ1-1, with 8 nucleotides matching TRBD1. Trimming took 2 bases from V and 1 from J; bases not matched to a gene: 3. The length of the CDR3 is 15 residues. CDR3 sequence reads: CASSLQGAKNTEAFF. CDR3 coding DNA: TGTGCCAGCAGTTTACAGGGGGCCAAGAACACTGAAGCTTTCTTT.

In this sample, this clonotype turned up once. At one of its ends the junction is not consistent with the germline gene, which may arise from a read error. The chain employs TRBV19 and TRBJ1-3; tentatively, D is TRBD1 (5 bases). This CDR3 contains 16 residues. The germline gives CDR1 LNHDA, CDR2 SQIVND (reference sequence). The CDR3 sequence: CASRDDTGHLGNGYTF. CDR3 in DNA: TGTGCCAGTAGAGACGATACAGGACACCTTGGCAATGGCTACACCTTT.

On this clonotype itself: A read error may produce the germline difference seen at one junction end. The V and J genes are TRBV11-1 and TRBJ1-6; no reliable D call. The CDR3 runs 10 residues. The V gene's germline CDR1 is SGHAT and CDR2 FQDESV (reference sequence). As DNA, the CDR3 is TGTGCCAGCAGCTTGACTAGCCTGAACTTT. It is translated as CASSLTSLNF.

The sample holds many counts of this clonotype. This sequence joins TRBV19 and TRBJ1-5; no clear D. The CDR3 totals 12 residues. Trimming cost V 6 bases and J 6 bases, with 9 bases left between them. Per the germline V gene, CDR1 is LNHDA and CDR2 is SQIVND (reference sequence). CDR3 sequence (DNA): TGTGCCAGTAGCCCGGGCAGTCAGCCCCAGCATTTT. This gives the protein CASSPGSQPQHF.

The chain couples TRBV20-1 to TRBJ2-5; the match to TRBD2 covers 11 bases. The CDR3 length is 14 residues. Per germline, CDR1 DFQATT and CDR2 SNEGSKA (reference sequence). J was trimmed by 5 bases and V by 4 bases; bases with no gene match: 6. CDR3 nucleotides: TGCAGTGCTACGGCCGCTAGCGGGGGGGAGACCCAGTACTTC. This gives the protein CSATAASGGETQYF.

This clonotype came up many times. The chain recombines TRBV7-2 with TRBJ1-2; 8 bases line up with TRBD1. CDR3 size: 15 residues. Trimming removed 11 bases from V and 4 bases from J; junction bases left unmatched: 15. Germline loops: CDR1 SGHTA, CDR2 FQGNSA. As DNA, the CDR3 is TGTGCCTCCGAAGCTGGACAGGGAGTCTCCTATGGCTACACCTTC. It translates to CASEAGQGVSYGYTF.

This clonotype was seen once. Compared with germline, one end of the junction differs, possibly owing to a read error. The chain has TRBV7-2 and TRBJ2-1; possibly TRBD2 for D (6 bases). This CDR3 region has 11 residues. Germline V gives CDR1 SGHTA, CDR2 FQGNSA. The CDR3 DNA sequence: TGTGCCAGCAGTCCCGTGCCGGAGCTAGCGTTC. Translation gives CASSPVPELAF.

CDR3 nucleotides: TGTGCCAGCAGCTTGGGAGGGGGCACCCACGAGCAGTACTTC. It yields the protein CASSLGGGTHEQYF. J is TRBJ2-7 and V is TRBV5-5, with 7 bases identical to TRBD1. The CDR3 spans 14 residues. The V segment lost 0 bases and the J segment 5 bases; nucleotides outside the gene matches: 5. From germline, CDR1 is SGHKS and CDR2 YYEKEE (reference sequence). Full variable domain (outside the CDR3, taken from reference TRBV5-5 and TRBJ2-7): DAGVTQSPTHLIKTRGQQVTLRCSPISGHKSVSWYQQVLGQGPQFIFQYYEKEERGRGNFPDRFSARQFPNYSSELNVNALLLGDSALYLCASSLGGGTHEQYFGPGTRLTVT.

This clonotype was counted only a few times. The CDR3 is CSARQGGGTDTQYF. The CDR3 DNA sequence: TGCAGTGCTAGGCAGGGCGGGGGCACAGATACGCAGTATTTT. The genes are TRBV20-1 and TRBJ2-3; D is perhaps TRBD2 (6 bases). Per the germline V gene, CDR1 is DFQATT and CDR2 is SNEGSKA (reference sequence). This CDR3 region has 14 residues. V was clipped by 3 bases and J by 1 base, with 11 bases between them.

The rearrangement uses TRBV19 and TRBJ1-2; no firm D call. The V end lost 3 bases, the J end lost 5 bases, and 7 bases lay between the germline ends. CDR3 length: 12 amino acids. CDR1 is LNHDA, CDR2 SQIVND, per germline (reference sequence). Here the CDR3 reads CASSILGYGYTF. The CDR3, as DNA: TGTGCCAGTAGTATTTTGGGTTATGGCTACACCTTC.

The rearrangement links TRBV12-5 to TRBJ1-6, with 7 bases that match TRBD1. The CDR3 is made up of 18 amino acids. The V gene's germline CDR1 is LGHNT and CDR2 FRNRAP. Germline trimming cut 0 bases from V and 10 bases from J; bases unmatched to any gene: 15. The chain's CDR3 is CASGLVIKTGSYLSPLHF. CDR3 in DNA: TGTGCTAGTGGTTTGGTAATAAAGACAGGGAGTTATCTGTCACCCCTCCACTTT.

CDR3 sequence: CASCRGEGGNTIYF. CDR3 nucleotide sequence: TGTGCCAGTTGCAGGGGGGAAGGTGGAAACACCATATATTTT. The chain recombines TRBV19 with TRBJ1-3; the match to TRBD1 covers 7 bases. Unmatched junction bases numbered 7, after V lost 8 bases and J lost 3 bases. The CDR3 is 14 amino acids. In germline, CDR1 is LNHDA, CDR2 SQIVND (reference sequence).

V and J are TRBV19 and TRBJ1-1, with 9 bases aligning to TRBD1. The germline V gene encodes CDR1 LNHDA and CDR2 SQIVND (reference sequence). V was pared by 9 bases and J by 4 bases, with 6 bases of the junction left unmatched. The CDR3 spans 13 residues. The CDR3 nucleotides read TGTGCCAGGACTTCGACAGGGGGCACTGAAGCTTTCTTT. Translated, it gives CARTSTGGTEAFF.

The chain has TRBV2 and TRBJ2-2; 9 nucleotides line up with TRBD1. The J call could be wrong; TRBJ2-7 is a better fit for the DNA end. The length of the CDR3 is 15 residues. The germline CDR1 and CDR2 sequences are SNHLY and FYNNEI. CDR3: CASKRGQGIEGKQYF. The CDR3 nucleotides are TGTGCCAGCAAGCGGGGACAGGGAATAGAGGGGAAGCAGTACTTC.